The rows below give T cell receptor beta chains drawn from one sample of a study of breast tumors, draining lymph nodes, adjacent tissues. Using its own MiXCR run on the multiplex PCR reads, TCRdb lists one record per CDR3 protein. The sample lists roughly 100,000 distinct CDR3 sequences, roughly 29% occurring once. The sequenced material came from axillary lymph node tissue. Every receptor here comes from a female donor with breast cancer. Some clones in this sample may be carry-over from other donors' samples. Both conserved end residues are part of each CDR3. Each record gives: J gene, D gene, clone size, V gene, CDR3 protein, CDR3 DNA. A D gene is named only where the DNA matches it firmly. Part of the rows lack a size; the others show once, few, many or a class for expanded clones.

>TRBJ1-5|NA|NA|TRBV9
CASSVGGGRQPQHF
TGTGCCAGCAGCGTAGGGGGGGGACGGCAGCCCCAGCATTTT
>TRBJ2-2|TRBD1|NA|TRBV5-1
CASSWGTAWTGELFF
TGCGCCAGCAGCTGGGGGACAGCGTGGACCGGGGAGCTGTTTTTT
>TRBJ1-6|NA|many|TRBV6-5
CASSYSDSGSSYNSPLHF
TGTGCCAGCAGTTACTCGGACAGTGGAAGCTCCTATAATTCACCCCTCCACTTT
>TRBJ1-1|TRBD1|few|TRBV5-1
CASSLGQGATEAFF
TGCGCCAGCAGCTTGGGACAGGGGGCTACTGAAGCTTTCTTT
>TRBJ1-4|TRBD1|NA|TRBV11-2
CASREPAGGRTGTGNEKLFF
TGTGCCAGCAGGGAACCCGCGGGAGGGCGGACCGGGACAGGGAATGAAAAACTGTTTTTT
>TRBJ1-1|NA|NA|TRBV4-3
CASSQDLWGETEAFF
TGCGCCAGCAGCCAAGATCTTTGGGGTGAAACTGAAGCTTTCTTT
>TRBJ2-5|NA|NA|TRBV10-2
CASSESGAKKTQYF
TGCGCCAGCAGTGAGTCAGGGGCTAAAAAGACCCAGTACTTC
>TRBJ1-6|NA|many|TRBV10-3
CAIAPGVSYNSPLHF
TGTGCCATCGCCCCGGGGGTCTCCTATAATTCACCCCTCCACTTT
>TRBJ2-1|NA|NA|TRBV6-5
CAISEGILGPFF
TGTGCCATCAGTGAAGGGATTCTGGGTCCGTTCTTC
>TRBJ2-5|TRBD2|NA|TRBV24-1
CATSDGSGRTWETQYF
TGTGCCACCAGTGATGGTAGCGGGAGGACTTGGGAGACCCAGTACTTC
>TRBJ1-5|NA|many|TRBV10-3
CAISESWEKGSGQPQHF
TGTGCCATCAGTGAGTCCTGGGAAAAGGGTTCCGGTCAGCCCCAGCATTTT
>TRBJ2-3|NA|NA|TRBV7-3
CASSLTGDTQYF
TGTGCCAGCAGCTTAACGGGGGATACGCAGTATTTT
>TRBJ2-7|NA|many|TRBV3-1
CASTPTGETYEQYF
TGTGCCAGCACCCCTACGGGAGAGACCTACGAGCAGTACTTC
>TRBJ2-3|NA|many|TRBV29-1
CSVDLGGGVGTDTQYF
TGCAGCGTTGACTTGGGGGGTGGAGTAGGCACAGATACGCAGTATTTT
>TRBJ1-2|NA|NA|TRBV4-2
CASSQARAGNTF
TGTGCCAGCAGCCAAGCCAGGGCCGGAAACACCTTC
>TRBJ1-5|TRBD1|many|TRBV6-4
CARARQGRQPQHF
TGTGCCAGAGCCCGACAGGGGAGACAGCCCCAGCATTTT
>TRBJ2-1|NA|many|TRBV29-1
CSVLGISYNEQFF
TGCAGCGTTCTGGGTATTTCCTACAATGAGCAGTTCTTC
>TRBJ1-1|NA|NA|TRBV20-1
CSAISGGGAFF
TGCAGTGCTATATCAGGCGGTGGAGCTTTCTTT
>TRBJ2-3|NA|many|TRBV28
CASSFYQGSGTDTQYF
TGTGCCAGCAGTTTTTACCAAGGATCTGGCACAGATACGCAGTATTTT
>TRBJ2-5|TRBD2|few|TRBV5-1
CASTSGGAQDTQYF
TGCGCCAGCACTAGCGGGGGGGCTCAAGACACCCAGTACTTC
>TRBJ2-3|NA|many|TRBV7-9
CASSLLTPRERNTQYF
TGTGCCAGCAGCTTGCTGACCCCTAGAGAGAGAAATACGCAGTATTTT
>TRBJ2-2|NA|NA|TRBV20-1
CSASRDRNTGELFF
TGCAGTGCTTCCAGAGACAGAAACACCGGGGAGCTGTTTTTT
>TRBJ2-3|NA|many|TRBV28
CASSLISWRVWGTDTQYF
TGTGCCAGCAGTTTAATATCATGGCGGGTTTGGGGCACAGATACGCAGTATTTT
>TRBJ2-1|TRBD1|NA|TRBV28
CASAGTGGVSEQFF
TGTGCCAGTGCAGGGACAGGGGGCGTTAGTGAGCAGTTCTTC
>TRBJ1-5|NA|medium-sized|TRBV19
CASSTRASEPQHF
TGTGCCAGTAGTACCAGGGCGAGTGAGCCCCAGCATTTT
>TRBJ2-1|NA|many|TRBV7-7
CASSRTDYNEQFF
TGTGCTAGCAGCCGGACAGATTACAATGAGCAGTTCTTC
>TRBJ2-2|NA|many|TRBV4-3
CASSQDQDGELFF
TGCGCCAGCAGCCAAGATCAGGACGGGGAGCTGTTTTTT
>TRBJ1-2|TRBD1|few|TRBV5-6
CASSPRGADYGYTF
TGTGCCAGCAGCCCCAGGGGGGCTGACTATGGCTACACCTTC
>TRBJ2-7|NA|NA|TRBV7-8
CASSSHQGIAYEQYF
TGTGCCAGCAGCTCCCACCAGGGTATTGCCTACGAGCAGTACTTC
>TRBJ2-7|TRBD1|NA|TRBV6-5
CASSPGTGPYEQYF
TGTGCCAGCAGTCCCGGGACAGGGCCCTACGAGCAGTACTTC
>TRBJ2-2|NA|many|TRBV6-1
CASSHFTGELFF
TGTGCCAGCAGCCACTTCACCGGGGAGCTGTTTTTT
>TRBJ2-1|NA|NA|TRBV7-2
CASSLAGALDEQFF
TGTGCCAGCAGCTTAGCGGGGGCTTTGGATGAGCAGTTCTTC
>TRBJ2-7|NA|many|TRBV3-1
CASSPSGYEQYF
TGTGCCAGCAGCCCCTCCGGCTACGAGCAGTACTTC
>TRBJ2-3|TRBD1|many|TRBV19
CASSIRNMGQGARDTQYF
TGTGCCAGTAGTATAAGGAATATGGGACAGGGGGCAAGAGATACGCAGTATTTT
>TRBJ1-2|NA|many|TRBV11-2
CASSFDGYTF
TGTGCCAGCAGCTTCGATGGCTACACCTTC
>TRBJ1-5|NA|many|TRBV6-6
CASSHSSGGGQPQHF
TGTGCCAGCAGTCACTCGTCGGGGGGCGGTCAGCCCCAGCATTTT
>TRBJ1-1|TRBD1|NA|TRBV18
CASSQGDGEAFF
TGTGCCAGCTCCCAGGGGGACGGAGAAGCTTTCTTT
>TRBJ2-7|TRBD2|NA|TRBV5-1
CASGLGGTRTYEQYF
TGCGCCAGCGGCTTGGGGGGGACGCGAACCTACGAGCAGTACTTC
>TRBJ1-1|TRBD1|NA|TRBV5-6
CASGSGGQVWNTGAFF
TGTGCCAGCGGGTCAGGAGGACAGGTGTGGAACACTGGAGCTTTCTTT
>TRBJ1-6|NA|many|TRBV28
CASSSLRSSYNSPLHF
TGTGCCAGCAGTTCCCTCCGGAGCTCCTATAATTCACCCCTCCACTTT
>TRBJ1-6|NA|many|TRBV6-1
CASSEGTSSRSPLHF
TGTGCCAGCAGTGAAGGGACCTCCAGTCGGTCACCCCTCCACTTT
>TRBJ1-6|TRBD1|once|TRBV9
CASSVATGTVASPLHF
TGTGCCAGCAGCGTAGCGACCGGGACAGTGGCTTCACCCCTCCACTTT
>TRBJ2-5|NA|many|TRBV6-2/TRBV6-3
CASSYHRDEETQYF
TGTGCCAGCAGTTATCACAGGGACGAAGAGACCCAGTACTTC
>TRBJ2-7|NA|NA|TRBV15
CATSSRQAAYEHDF
TGTGCCACCAGCTCCAGGCAAGCGGCCTACGAGCATGACTTC
>TRBJ2-5|TRBD2|many|TRBV20-1
CSASEAGGPFGETQYF
TGCAGTGCTAGTGAGGCGGGGGGGCCATTTGGAGAGACCCAGTACTTC
>TRBJ1-1|NA|few|TRBV15
CATSKGLNTEAFF
TGTGCCACCAGCAAGGGATTGAACACTGAAGCTTTCTTT
>TRBJ2-2|TRBD2|NA|TRBV28
CASSLILAGEGGELSF
TGTGCCAGCAGTTTAATCCTAGCGGGAGAGGGCGGGGAGCTGTCTTTT
>TRBJ2-5|TRBD2|many|TRBV3-1
CASSQAGRGGLETQYF
TGTGCCAGCAGCCAAGCGGGGCGGGGGGGCCTAGAGACCCAGTACTTC
>TRBJ1-1|TRBD1|NA|TRBV19
CASSFTPGQGPEAFF
TGTGCCAGTAGTTTCACTCCGGGACAGGGCCCTGAAGCTTTCTTT